This is a list of T cell receptor beta chains from one sample in a study of blood T cells in healthy people across ages. Using its own MiXCR run on the 5' RACE reads, TCRdb lists one record per CDR3 protein. The repertoire holds 950,000 to 1,200,000 distinct CDR3 sequences, with around two fifths as singletons. The material sequenced was blood. The receptors derive from a young man in good health. CDR3s include the opening cysteine and the closing phenylalanine or tryptophan. A D gene is named only where the DNA matches it firmly. Clone size, where shown, is once, few, many, or a class for clones that have expanded.

v_gene	j_gene	abundance	d_gene	CDR3aa	CDR3nt
TRBV28	TRBJ2-7	.	.	CASSPPGGAEQYF	TGTGCCAGCAGTCCCCCCGGGGGCGCCGAGCAGTACTTC
TRBV11-2	TRBJ2-1	few	.	CASSLYGRDYNEQFF	TGTGCCAGCAGCTTATACGGACGGGACTACAATGAGCAGTTCTTC
TRBV20-1	TRBJ1-1	.	.	CSARDGQVAAFF	TGCAGTGCTAGAGATGGGCAGGTCGCAGCTTTCTTT
TRBV6-2/TRBV6-3	TRBJ1-2	.	.	CASSFPDFGYTF	TGTGCCAGCAGTTTCCCCGATTTCGGCTACACCTTC
TRBV5-1	TRBJ1-4	.	.	CASSHGRGIGNEKLFF	TGCGCCAGCAGCCACGGGCGGGGCATAGGTAATGAAAAACTGTTTTTT
TRBV15	TRBJ2-3	many	.	CATSRAGTSTDTQYF	TGTGCCACCAGCAGAGCGGGAACTAGCACAGATACGCAGTATTTT
TRBV6-6	TRBJ2-2	.	.	CASSYSITGTGELFF	TGTGCCAGCAGTTACTCGATTACAGGCACCGGGGAGCTGTTTTTT
TRBV6-5	TRBJ2-7	.	.	CASNIQGHEQYF	TGTGCCAGCAATATACAGGGTCACGAGCAGTACTTC
TRBV4-1	TRBJ1-1	.	TRBD1	CASSQGGRGLGAEAFF	TGCGCCAGCAGCCAAGGGGGCAGGGGGCTCGGCGCTGAAGCTTTCTTT
TRBV4-2	TRBJ2-2	.	TRBD2	CASSPTSGGDGELFF	TGTGCCAGCAGCCCTACTAGCGGGGGAGACGGGGAGCTGTTTTTT
TRBV7-2	TRBJ2-5	.	TRBD1	CASSLVGQANQETQYF	TGTGCCAGCAGCTTAGTGGGACAGGCTAACCAAGAGACCCAGTACTTC
TRBV6-6	TRBJ2-7	few	TRBD1	CASSYPGQGDTYEQYF	TGTGCCAGCAGTTACCCCGGACAGGGGGACACCTACGAGCAGTACTTC
TRBV27	TRBJ2-5	few	.	CASSVWGPQETQYF	TGTGCCAGCAGTGTGTGGGGGCCCCAAGAGACCCAGTACTTC
TRBV12-5	TRBJ2-5	.	.	CASGLGRVYNEQYF	TGTGCTAGTGGTTTGGGCAGGGTCTACAATGAGCAGTACTTC
TRBV4-2	TRBJ1-4	.	TRBD1	CASSQDDRGGEKLFF	TGTGCCAGCAGCCAAGATGACAGGGGGGGTGAAAAACTGTTTTTT
TRBV20-1	TRBJ1-2	few	TRBD1	CSAKKQGAQEYGYTF	TGCAGTGCCAAGAAACAGGGGGCGCAGGAATATGGCTACACCTTC
TRBV4-1	TRBJ1-1	.	.	CASSASGGLSTEAFF	TGCGCCAGCAGCGCTTCGGGAGGGTTAAGCACTGAAGCTTTCTTT
TRBV27	TRBJ2-1	few	.	CASSLPDGEQFF	TGTGCCAGCAGTTTACCTGACGGTGAGCAGTTCTTC
TRBV2	TRBJ1-5	few	TRBD1	CASGGTVDQPQHF	TGTGCCAGCGGAGGGACAGTGGATCAGCCCCAGCATTTT
TRBV20-1	TRBJ2-7	.	.	CSARGGWSYEQYF	TGCAGTGCTAGGGGTGGATGGTCGTACGAGCAGTACTTC
TRBV20-1	TRBJ2-3	few	.	CSAPGLTDTQYF	TGCAGTGCCCCGGGACTCACAGATACGCAGTATTTT
TRBV27	TRBJ1-2	many	.	CASSFSASNYGYTF	TGTGCCAGCAGTTTTAGCGCATCTAACTATGGCTACACCTTC
TRBV20-1	TRBJ2-5	.	TRBD2	CSAHSGGRAGTQYF	TGCAGTGCTCATAGCGGGGGCCGCGCGGGGACCCAGTACTTC
TRBV27	TRBJ1-1	.	.	CASSLYGRDTEAFF	TGTGCCAGCAGTTTATACGGGAGGGACACTGAAGCTTTCTTT
TRBV12-3/TRBV12-4	TRBJ2-5	.	.	CASSLPTFGWDNEQYF	TGTGCCAGCAGTTTGCCGACTTTCGGTTGGGATAATGAGCAGTACTTC
TRBV19	TRBJ2-7	few	TRBD2	CASKNSGTAYEQYF	TGTGCCAGTAAGAATAGCGGGACTGCCTACGAGCAGTACTTC
TRBV29-1	TRBJ1-5	.	.	CSSRVQPQHF	TGCAGCTCCCGGGTTCAGCCCCAGCATTTT
TRBV7-2	TRBJ1-6	.	.	CASSLTQQNNSPLHF	TGTGCCAGCAGCTTAACACAACAGAACAATTCACCCCTCCACTTT
TRBV4-1	TRBJ1-2	.	.	CASSQGVLRRENNYGYTF	TGCGCCAGCAGCCAAGGTGTCTTACGGAGGGAGAATAACTATGGCTACACCTTC
TRBV11-2	TRBJ2-3	.	TRBD2	CASGLAGTAGTQYF	TGTGCCAGCGGACTAGCGGGGACCGCTGGGACGCAGTATTTT
TRBV9	TRBJ1-4	few	.	CASSVGSGEVEKLFF	TGTGCCAGCAGCGTAGGGAGCGGGGAAGTTGAAAAACTGTTTTTT
TRBV6-5	TRBJ1-2	few	.	CASSYTARDYGYTF	TGTGCCAGCAGTTACACAGCTCGAGACTATGGCTACACCTTC
TRBV4-2	TRBJ2-5	few	.	CASSQDIVSWTPQETQYF	TGTGCCAGCAGCCAAGATATTGTCTCTTGGACTCCACAAGAGACCCAGTACTTC
TRBV12-3/TRBV12-4	TRBJ2-5	few	.	CATQEQLQETQYF	TGTGCCACCCAAGAGCAGCTACAAGAGACCCAGTACTTC
TRBV20-1	TRBJ1-1	few	.	CSASLMEAFF	TGCAGTGCTAGCCTTATGGAAGCTTTCTTT
TRBV18	TRBJ1-2	.	TRBD1	CASSPQTGAYGYTF	TGTGCCAGCTCACCCCAGACAGGGGCCTATGGCTACACCTTC
TRBV6-1	TRBJ1-1	.	.	CASSLRPTADLSGNTEAFF	TGTGCCAGCAGTCTGCGTCCGACTGCGGACTTAAGTGGGAACACTGAAGCTTTCTTT
TRBV9	TRBJ1-4	.	.	CASSVDGGEAGKLFF	TGTGCCAGCAGCGTAGATGGGGGCGAAGCGGGAAAACTGTTTTTT
TRBV6-2/TRBV6-3	TRBJ2-3	few	.	CASSILTADSADTQYF	TGTGCCAGCAGTATCCTTACGGCTGACTCCGCAGATACGCAGTATTTT
TRBV15	TRBJ2-5	.	.	CATSRAGTYYNEQYF	TGTGCCACCAGCAGAGCAGGGACTTACTACAATGAGCAGTACTTC
TRBV28	TRBJ1-2	few	TRBD1	CASILGDRPSDGYTF	TGTGCCAGCATCTTGGGGGACAGGCCATCGGACGGCTACACCTTC
TRBV12-3/TRBV12-4	TRBJ1-1	.	.	CASSFTEDTEAFF	TGTGCCAGCAGTTTTACAGAGGACACTGAAGCTTTCTTT
TRBV12-3/TRBV12-4	TRBJ1-5	.	.	CASSRTAGGNQPQHF	TGTGCCAGCAGCCGGACTGCGGGCGGCAATCAGCCCCAGCATTTT
TRBV4-3	TRBJ2-1	.	.	CASSQTGNLYNEQFF	TGCGCCAGCAGCCAAACCGGGAACCTATACAATGAGCAGTTCTTC
TRBV4-2	TRBJ1-4	few	.	CASSQEVGAAATNEKLFF	TGTGCCAGCAGCCAAGAAGTCGGTGCGGCTGCAACTAATGAAAAACTGTTTTTT
TRBV20-1	TRBJ2-1	few	.	CSAARRLGYNEQFF	TGCAGTGCTGCCCGCAGACTTGGTTACAATGAGCAGTTCTTC